These 16 T cell receptor beta chains share one sample of origin, sequenced in a study of read filtering for tumor transcriptome and immune sequencing. This library used roughly 430 ng RNA and molecular barcoded adaptors spanning alpha/delta and beta/gamma chains. TCRdb reprocessed the reads with MiXCR, giving one entry per CDR3 protein. The sample has around 130,000 distinct CDR3 sequences; under 15% are singletons. Sequenced sample: a population of CD138-negative cells sorted from bone marrow. The receptors here all came from a donor aged 40 or older with multiple myeloma.

The sample holds many counts of this clonotype. The chain joins TRBV7-9 to TRBJ2-3; the D is unclear. The germline CDR1 and CDR2 sequences are SEHNR and FQNEAQ (reference sequence). Trimming shortened V by 1 base and J by 7 bases, and 15 bases separated the two germline ends. The CDR3 has 15 residues. CDR3 nucleotide sequence: TGTGCCAGCAGCTTAGAAGGCTTAGCACAGAATACGCAGTATTTT. Its translation: CASSLEGLAQNTQYF.

Concerning this clonotype: Being one base from a much bigger clone, this may be a read error. The CDR3 region is CAWKAYLNTEAFF. CDR3 coding DNA: TGTGCCTGGAAAGCGTACCTGAACACTGAAGCTTTCTTT. V gene TRBV30 combines with J gene TRBJ1-1; D not resolved. The CDR3 has 13 residues. The ends were cut back, 4 bases at V and 0 bases at J, with 9 bases in the middle. CDR1 is GTSNPN, CDR2 SVGIG, per germline (reference sequence).

The sample holds many counts of this clonotype. The chain combines TRBV7-9 with TRBJ1-1; D unclear. The CDR3 is 14 amino acids. Per the germline V gene, CDR1 is SEHNR and CDR2 is FQNEAQ (reference sequence). Trimming cost V 5 bases and J 7 bases, with 17 bases left between them. The CDR3: CASSLPSGRGEAFF. CDR3 DNA: TGTGCCAGCAGCCTCCCGTCAGGACGGGGTGAAGCTTTCTTT.

At least ten counts were recorded for this clonotype. The gene calls are TRBV7-2 and TRBJ1-1; D ambiguous. Germline CDR1 and CDR2: SGHTA and FQGNSA. The CDR3 length is 19 residues. Trimming stripped 1 base from V and 0 bases from J, with 21 bases between. In DNA form, the CDR3 reads TGTGCCAGCAGCTTAGGATCGGCAGTTTCGTGGAGCATGAACACTGAAGCTTTCTTT. Translation: CASSLGSAVSWSMNTEAFF.

This clonotype has at least ten counts. The chain joins TRBV29-1 to TRBJ1-4; D is unresolved. Trimming stripped 4 bases from V and 8 bases from J, with 11 bases between. The CDR3 loop spans 12 amino acids. Germline CDR1 is SQVTM and CDR2 is ANQGSEA. The CDR3 DNA reads TGCAGCGTTGTACAGCCCATCGAAAAACTGTTTTTT. Protein product: CSVVQPIEKLFF. The full variable domain, with the rest looked up from reference TRBV29-1 and TRBJ1-4, is SAVISQKPSRDICQRGTSLTIQCQVDSQVTMMFWYRQQPGQSLTLIATANQGSEATYESGFVIDKFPISRPNLTFSTLTVSNMSPEDSSIYLCSVVQPIEKLFFGSGTQLSVL.

This clonotype was picked up many times. The chain recombines TRBV20-1 with TRBJ2-1; possible D gene TRBD2, 5 bases. This CDR3 is 16 amino acids long. Germline V gives CDR1 DFQATT, CDR2 SNEGSKA (reference sequence). Trimming removed 4 bases from V and 5 bases from J, with 21 bases in between. The CDR3 DNA reads as TGCAGTGCTATCCCTGTGGACTCGTCGGCTCACAATGAGCAGTTCTTC. This codes for CSAIPVDSSAHNEQFF.

This clonotype was detected ten times or more. V usage is TRBV6-5 and J usage is TRBJ2-1, with D unclear. Germline V CDR1 and CDR2: MNHEY, SVGAGI. This CDR3 is built from 13 residues. V was cut by 1 base and J by 5 bases, with 6 bases left in between. CDR3 coding DNA: TGTGCCAGCAGTTACTTTGGGAACAATGAGCAGTTCTTC. This gives the protein CASSYFGNNEQFF.

This clonotype was detected ten times or more. This chain joins TRBV20-1 and TRBJ2-1; 7 bases align to TRBD2. CDR3 size: 13 residues. CDR1 DFQATT and CDR2 SNEGSKA come from the germline V gene (reference sequence). J lost 3 bases, V lost 6 bases, and 5 bases had no gene match. CDR3 nucleotides: TGCAGTGCCAGGGAGGGCGGCTACAATGAGCAGTTCTTC. Encoded protein: CSAREGGYNEQFF.

The V and J genes are TRBV2 and TRBJ1-2, with 12 bases matching TRBD1. Germline CDR1 reads SNHLY; CDR2 reads FYNNEI. The CDR3 runs to 15 residues. The V gene end was trimmed by 3 bases and the J gene end by 2 bases; junction bases not matched to a gene: 1. CDR3 sequence reads: CASSEGTGGNYGYTF. Written as DNA, the CDR3 is TGTGCCAGCAGTGAGGGGACAGGGGGCAACTATGGCTACACCTTC.

This clonotype was observed many times. The chain recombines TRBV19 with TRBJ2-3; possibly TRBD1 for D (6 bases). CDR3 length equals 18 residues. Trimming left V 7 bases short and J 2 bases short, with 25 bases between. Germline CDR1 LNHDA, CDR2 SQIVND (reference sequence). In DNA, the CDR3 is TGTGCCAGTACCTCTCGAGCGGACAGACTGATTGTCACAGATACGCAGTATTTT. Its protein is CASTSRADRLIVTDTQYF.

This clonotype came up many times. The V call is TRBV13, the J call TRBJ2-3; 7 positions agree with TRBD2. The V gene end was trimmed by 3 bases and the J gene end by 4 bases; junction bases not matched to a gene: 10. The germline CDR1 and CDR2 sequences are PRHDT and FYEKMQ (reference sequence). This CDR3 is built from 16 residues. This CDR3 is CASSFRSGISADTQYF. The CDR3 DNA reads TGTGCCAGCAGCTTCAGGAGCGGGATATCGGCAGATACGCAGTATTTT.

In the case of this clonotype: One end of the junction is discordant with germline, which a read error may explain. The chain carries TRBV9 and TRBJ2-3; 10 nucleotides line up with TRBD2. This CDR3 is built from 17 residues. The germline V gene encodes CDR1 SGDLS and CDR2 YYNGEE. The CDR3 loop reads CARSPFSSGRGGDTQYF. CDR3 DNA sequence: TGTGCCCGCAGCCCCTTTTCTAGCGGGAGAGGGGGAGATACGCAGTATTTC.

This clonotype showed up many times. The rearrangement links TRBV29-1 to TRBJ2-1, with D unclear. CDR1 and CDR2 (germline): SQVTM, ANQGSEA. Trimming cost V 6 bases and J 7 bases, with 10 bases left between them. The CDR3 loop spans 11 amino acids. The CDR3 loop is CSVPSWNEQFF. The CDR3 DNA sequence: TGCAGCGTCCCCTCTTGGAATGAGCAGTTCTTC.

The chain joins TRBV5-1 to TRBJ1-1; maybe TRBD1 (5 bases). The CDR3 loop spans 13 amino acids. The V gene lost 6 bases and the J gene lost 4 bases, with 13 bases spanning the gap. The germline CDR1 and CDR2 sequences are SGHRS and YFSETQ. Written as DNA, the CDR3 is TGCGCCAGCATTGGGGGACGCGGCACTGAAGCTTTCTTT. Protein sequence: CASIGGRGTEAFF.

The V and J genes are TRBV7-9 and TRBJ2-1; possibly TRBD2 for D (5 bases). Germline CDR1 and CDR2: SEHNR and FQNEAQ (reference sequence). CDR3 length: 14 amino acids. Trimming removed 7 bases at V and 0 bases at J, with 10 bases between. CDR3 region: CASTVGSSYNEQFF. CDR3 DNA sequence: TGTGCCAGCACGGTGGGGAGCTCCTACAATGAGCAGTTCTTC. Full variable domain (outside the CDR3, taken from reference TRBV7-9 and TRBJ2-1): DTGVSQNPRHKITKRGQNVTFRCDPISEHNRLYWYRQTLGQGPEFLTYFQNEAQLEKSRLLSDRFSAERPKGSFSTLEIQRTEQGDSAMYLCASTVGSSYNEQFFGPGTRLTVL.

This clonotype was counted at least ten times. The J gene is TRBJ2-1, the V gene TRBV9; D unresolved. V was cut by 0 bases and J by 2 bases, with 12 bases left in between. From germline, CDR1 is SGDLS and CDR2 YYNGEE. The CDR3 is 16 residues long. CDR3 loop: CASSVGSASTYNEQFF. The CDR3 DNA is TGTGCCAGCAGCGTAGGGTCGGCGAGCACCTACAATGAGCAGTTCTTC.